Below are 25 T cell receptor beta chains sequenced from a single sample in a study of cytomegalovirus exposure and HLA in healthy donors. 13 Jbeta primers and 60 Vbeta primers were used for the PCR. The data were produced by immunoSEQ multiplex PCR, yet TCRdb's version contains in-frame clones alone and is incomplete. The sample includes around 78,000 clones. The source material was PBMCs. These receptors were taken from a man between 18 and 29 years old in good health and CMV-seropositive.

The chain employs TRBV10-1 and TRBJ2-3, with a tentative D call TRBD2 (5 bases). V lost 4 bases and J lost 9, with 23 bases in between. Germline CDR1 reads WNHNN; CDR2 reads SYGVQD (reference sequence). CDR3 size: 16 residues. CDR3 amino acids: CASSVERASPPGTQYF. The CDR3 region has the DNA TGCGCCAGCAGTGTAGAGAGGGCTAGCCCTCCGGGGACGCAGTATTTT.

The chain combines TRBV6-6 with TRBJ1-2; TRBD1 might be the D (6 bases). Germline assignment: CDR1 MNHNY and CDR2 SVGAGI (reference sequence). This CDR3 has 15 amino acids. With 5 bases removed from V and 4 bases from J, the gap between germline ends came to 17 bases. CDR3 sequence reads: CASSKPGGGPYGYTF. In DNA form, the CDR3 reads TGTGCCAGCAGTAAACCGGGGGGGGGCCCCTATGGCTACACCTTC.

This chain uses TRBV19 with TRBJ1-1; TRBD1 is a possible D gene (5 bases). CDR3 size: 12 residues. CDR1 and CDR2 (germline): LNHDA, SQIVND (reference sequence). Trimming left V 8 bases short and J 1 base short, with 8 bases between. Here the CDR3 DNA reads TGTGCCAGTGGTACAGGGAACACTGAAGCTTTCTTT. Its protein is CASGTGNTEAFF.

The chain combines TRBV5-1 with TRBJ2-7, with 7 bases identical to TRBD1. The CDR3 consists of 14 residues. The V and J ends lost 2 bases and 1 base, in that order; junction bases with no gene match: 3. Germline V CDR1 and CDR2: SGHRS, YFSETQ. The chain's CDR3 is CASSFSTGSYEQYF. The CDR3 coding sequence is TGCGCCAGCAGCTTTTCGACAGGGTCCTACGAGCAGTACTTC.

The chain carries TRBV7-9 and TRBJ1-2; D gene unclear. CDR1 is SEHNR and CDR2 is FQNEAQ in the germline V gene (reference sequence). Trimming removed 6 bases from V and 4 bases from J, with 6 bases in between. The CDR3 is made up of 11 amino acids. This CDR3 reads CASSRSYGYTF. Written as DNA, the CDR3 is TGTGCCAGCAGTCGTTCCTATGGCTACACCTTC. The whole variable domain, filled in from reference TRBV7-9 and TRBJ1-2, reads DTGVSQNPRHKITKRGQNVTFRCDPISEHNRLYWYRQTLGQGPEFLTYFQNEAQLEKSRLLSDRFSAERPKGSFSTLEIQRTEQGDSAMYLCASSRSYGYTFGSGTRLTVV.

This rearrangement joins TRBV12-5 to TRBJ1-5; TRBD1 is a possible D gene (6 bases). The CDR3 length is 16 residues. With 5 bases removed from V and 3 bases from J, the gap between germline ends came to 17 bases. Germline V gene lookup returns CDR1 LGHNT and CDR2 FRNRAP. This CDR3 reads CASGGTKRGPNQPQHF. Here the CDR3 DNA reads TGTGCTAGTGGTGGGACAAAACGCGGTCCCAATCAGCCCCAGCATTTT.

The CDR3 reads CASSPQGQVGAYEQYF. DNA of the CDR3: TGTGCCAGCAGCCCTCAGGGACAGGTGGGGGCCTACGAGCAGTACTTC. V is TRBV7-9 and J is TRBJ2-7; TRBD1 matches 8 bases. After removal of 5 bases from V and 2 bases from J, the junction contained 11 bases not matched to a gene. In germline, CDR1 is SEHNR, CDR2 FQNEAQ (reference sequence). The CDR3 extends over 16 amino acids.

The rearrangement joins TRBV9 to TRBJ1-1; the D gene is possibly TRBD1 (6 bases). V shed 4 bases and J shed 4 bases, with 23 bases lying between them. There are 17 residues in the CDR3. Germline values: CDR1 SGDLS, CDR2 YYNGEE. CDR3 nucleotides: TGTGCCAGCAGCCCGAGCATTTCAGGGGTTCTGGGCACTGAAGCTTTCTTT. It specifies CASSPSISGVLGTEAFF.

This rearrangement joins TRBV5-4 to TRBJ1-4, with D possibly matching TRBD1 (6 bases). The CDR3 is 14 amino acids. V lost 10 bases, J lost 6 bases, and 19 bases lay in between. CDR1 is SGHNT, CDR2 YYREEE, per germline (reference sequence). The CDR3 loop reads CAYRLGQTDEKLFF. CDR3 coding DNA: TGTGCCTATAGACTCGGACAGACAGATGAAAAACTGTTTTTT.

V gene TRBV5-6 combines with J gene TRBJ2-3, with TRBD2 identical over 13 bases. The trim removed 2 bases at V and 8 bases at J, leaving 8 bases unmatched. Germline-derived CDR1 and CDR2 are SGHDT and YYEEEE. This CDR3 spans 16 amino acids. CDR3 bases: TGTGCCAGCAGCTTACAACTAGCGGGAGGGCCTAGTACGCAGTATTTT. Its protein product is CASSLQLAGGPSTQYF. The variable domain in full, with the rest retrieved from reference TRBV5-6 and TRBJ2-3, is DAGVTQSPTHLIKTRGQQVTLRCSPKSGHDTVSWYQQALGQGPQFIFQYYEEEERQRGNFPDRFSGHQFPNYSSELNVNALLLGDSALYLCASSLQLAGGPSTQYFGPGTRLTVL.

About this clone: One end of the junction does not line up with germline, which may come from a read error. This chain links TRBV6-5 with TRBJ1-3; TRBD1 matches at 7 bases. Germline loops: CDR1 MNHEY, CDR2 SVGAGI. The CDR3 covers 13 residues. The DNA for the CDR3 is TGTGTCAGCCGGTTCCAGGGGGAAAACACCATATATTTT. Translating gives CVSRFQGENTIYF.

This chain joins TRBV4-2 and TRBJ2-3, with 13 nucleotides matching TRBD2. The CDR3 spans 19 residues. Germline V gene data show CDR1 as LGHNA and CDR2 as YNFKEQ. V gave up 4 bases and J gave up 4 bases; unmatched junction bases: 14. The CDR3 region is CASSRLGTSGTPSADTQYF. The DNA for the CDR3 is TGTGCCAGCAGCCGCCTGGGGACTAGCGGGACTCCGAGCGCAGATACGCAGTATTTT.

The rearrangement links TRBV29-1 to TRBJ2-1, with D maybe TRBD2 (6 bases). From germline, CDR1 is SQVTM and CDR2 ANQGSEA. Trimming left V 8 bases short and J 6 bases short, with 20 bases between. The CDR3 spans 14 residues. The CDR3 here is CSTLGGVIVNEQFF. CDR3 in DNA: TGCAGCACATTGGGGGGAGTAATTGTCAATGAGCAGTTCTTC.

The rearrangement links TRBV28 to TRBJ2-7, with 10 bases fitting TRBD2. Unmatched junction bases numbered 5, after V lost 6 bases and J lost 6 bases. The CDR3 length is 13 residues. The germline gives CDR1 MDHEN, CDR2 SYDVKM. Here the CDR3 DNA reads TGTGCCAGCAGCCTAGCGGGAGCCCGCGAGCAGTACTTC. This translates into CASSLAGAREQYF. Supplemented by reference TRBV28 and TRBJ2-7, the full variable domain reads DVKVTQSSRYLVKRTGEKVFLECVQDMDHENMFWYRQDPGLGLRLIYFSYDVKMKEKGDIPEGYSVSREKKERFSLILESASTNQTSMYLCASSLAGAREQYFGPGTRLTVT.

The CDR3 DNA reads TGTGCCAGCAGTAAATCCGGGATCACCTACGAGCAGTACTTC. As protein: CASSKSGITYEQYF. This sequence joins TRBV25-1 and TRBJ2-7; possible D gene TRBD2, 5 bases. This CDR3 region has 14 residues. Trimming pared 5 bases from V and 2 bases from J, leaving 13 bases between. CDR1 MGHDK and CDR2 SYGVNS come from the germline V gene.

This rearrangement joins TRBV5-1 to TRBJ2-3; TRBD2 aligns across 11 bases. CDR3 length equals 16 residues. Germline assignment: CDR1 SGHRS and CDR2 YFSETQ. V lost 4 bases and J lost 7; bases outside the gene matches: 11. The CDR3 region has the DNA TGCGCCAGCAGCACCGAACTAGCGGGAGTATCCCATACGCAGTATTTT. This gives the protein CASSTELAGVSHTQYF.

This chain connects TRBV6-6 to TRBJ2-2, with D unclear. This CDR3 comprises 15 residues. The V end lost 2 bases, the J end lost 3 bases, and 10 bases lay between the germline ends. The germline gives CDR1 MNHNY, CDR2 SVGAGI (reference sequence). CDR3 sequence reads: CASSYLARHTGELFF. CDR3 DNA sequence: TGTGCCAGCAGTTACCTCGCGAGGCACACCGGGGAGCTGTTTTTT.

The chain recombines TRBV19 with TRBJ2-3; 8 bases agree with TRBD2. The junction had 3 bases not matched to a gene; V was cut back by 3 bases and J by 1 base. Germline CDR1 is LNHDA and CDR2 is SQIVND (reference sequence). The CDR3 runs 15 residues. For the CDR3, the DNA is TGTGCCAGTAGTATTGATAGCGGGGGCACAGATACGCAGTATTTT. Translating it yields CASSIDSGGTDTQYF.

Comments on this clone: An end of the junction differs from the germline gene, which may be a read error. The chain links TRBV6-1 to TRBJ1-1, with 8 bases aligning to TRBD1. Germline assignment: CDR1 MNHNS and CDR2 SASEGT. The CDR3 runs to 15 residues. As DNA, the CDR3 is TGTGCCAGCAGTGAGGCAACAGGGGGTTCGGCTGAAGCTCTCTTT. Translated, it gives CASSEATGGSAEALF.

This chain uses TRBV14 with TRBJ2-4, with TRBD1 identical over 8 bases. Trimming cost V 3 bases and J 2 bases; bases outside gene matches: 3. CDR1 is SGHDN, CDR2 FVKESK, per germline. The CDR3 sequence is 15 residues long. CDR3 nucleotides: TGTGCCAGCAGCCATCGACAGGGGACCAAAAACATTCAGTACTTC. Its translation: CASSHRQGTKNIQYF.

V and J are TRBV18 and TRBJ2-1; no reliable D call. There are 13 residues in the CDR3. V gave up 3 bases and J gave up 3 bases, with 6 bases separating them. Germline V gene lookup returns CDR1 KGHSH and CDR2 LQKENI. CDR3 loop: CASSPGDYNEQFF. In DNA, the CDR3 is TGTGCCAGCTCACCCGGTGACTACAATGAGCAGTTCTTC.

The chain employs TRBV2 and TRBJ2-7; no definite D call. Germline values: CDR1 SNHLY, CDR2 FYNNEI. V gave up 6 bases and J gave up 2 bases, with 8 bases separating them. The CDR3 loop spans 12 amino acids. The DNA of the CDR3 is TGTGCCAGCAGCGACGACACCTACGAGCAGTACTTC. It specifies CASSDDTYEQYF.

This sequence joins TRBV5-1 and TRBJ2-5; 10 nucleotides agree with TRBD2. This CDR3 contains 15 residues. Looked up from germline, CDR1 is SGHRS and CDR2 is YFSETQ. The trim removed 0 bases at V and 4 bases at J, leaving 3 bases unmatched. This chain's CDR3 is CASSLETSGSETQYF. The CDR3 DNA reads TGCGCCAGCAGCTTGGAGACTAGCGGGTCAGAGACCCAGTACTTC.

The gene calls are TRBV7-9 and TRBJ2-1; the match to TRBD2 covers 8 bases. CDR1 SEHNR and CDR2 FQNEAQ come from the germline V gene (reference sequence). V dropped 1 base and J dropped 6; count of bases not matched to a gene: 8. The CDR3 covers 16 residues. In nucleotides, the CDR3 is TGTGCCAGCAGCTTAGGGGGCGGGAGGAATATCAATGAGCAGTTCTTC. It translates to CASSLGGGRNINEQFF. Full variable domain (rest looked up from reference TRBV7-9 and TRBJ2-1): DTGVSQNPRHKITKRGQNVTFRCDPISEHNRLYWYRQTLGQGPEFLTYFQNEAQLEKSRLLSDRFSAERPKGSFSTLEIQRTEQGDSAMYLCASSLGGGRNINEQFFGPGTRLTVL.

The chain uses TRBV6-4 and TRBJ2-1; D might be TRBD2 (5 bases). Germline V gene sequence: CDR1 MRHNA, CDR2 SNTAGT. This CDR3 has 13 amino acids. Trimming took off 2 bases at V and 4 bases at J, with 6 bases between the two ends. DNA for the CDR3: TGTGCCAGCAGTGACACGGGATACAATGAGCAGTTCTTC. Translation: CASSDTGYNEQFF.